A selection of T cell receptor beta chains follows, all from one sample in a study of sequential checkpoint blockade in melanoma. This table comes from immunoSEQ multiplex PCR, and its TCRdb copy is limited to in-frame clones, with some not included. The table has tens of thousands of clones, about four fifths seen once. The starting material was CD8+ T cells sorted from blood (inferred from file names), obtained from a patient given nivolumab and ipilimumab in sequence. The receptors here all came from a human donor with melanoma. Each CDR3 is given with its conserved first and last residue. The D gene is left open where the match is weak. Only part of the rows carry a size: once, few, many, or a class if the clone is expanded.

d_gene	j_gene	v_gene	abundance	CDR3aa	CDR3nt
NA	TRBJ1-2	TRBV19	NA	CASSSTDRISYGYTF	TGTGCCAGTAGTAGCACAGACAGGATTTCCTATGGCTACACCTTC
NA	TRBJ1-1	TRBV28	NA	CASSPRVLGGAFF	TGTGCCAGCAGTCCCCGGGTCCTAGGAGGAGCTTTCTTT
NA	TRBJ1-2	TRBV10-3	NA	CAISKWTVEGYTF	TGTGCCATCAGTAAATGGACAGTGGAAGGCTACACCTTC
NA	TRBJ1-5	TRBV7-9	NA	CASSFATGNQPQHF	TGTGCCAGCAGCTTCGCCACCGGGAATCAGCCCCAGCATTTT
NA	TRBJ2-3	TRBV7-8	few	CASSFLGTSTDTQYF	TGTGCCAGCAGCTTTTTAGGGACTAGCACAGATACGCAGTATTTT
TRBD1	TRBJ1-6	TRBV27	NA	CASSSGPGQHSPLHF	TGTGCCAGCAGCTCTGGGCCGGGACAGCATTCACCCCTCCACTTT
NA	TRBJ1-5	TRBV19	NA	CASSPQAGGNQPQHF	TGTGCCAGTAGTCCTCAGGCGGGGGGCAATCAGCCCCAGCATTTT
NA	TRBJ2-7	TRBV2	NA	CASKIHPEDPYEQYF	TGTGCCAGCAAGATTCACCCGGAGGATCCCTACGAGCAGTACTTC
NA	TRBJ2-2	TRBV9	few	CASTPQGGGNTGELFF	TGTGCCAGCACCCCACAGGGGGGGGGTAACACCGGGGAGCTGTTTTTT
NA	TRBJ2-2	TRBV9	NA	CASSVARASNTGELFF	TGTGCCAGCAGCGTAGCGAGGGCCTCGAACACCGGGGAGCTGTTTTTT
NA	TRBJ2-4	TRBV7-9	few	CASSSPGLAKNIQYF	TGTGCCAGCAGCTCCCCAGGGCTAGCCAAAAACATTCAGTACTTC
TRBD1	TRBJ2-3	TRBV27	NA	CASRWDSYTDTQYF	TGTGCCAGCAGATGGGACAGTTACACAGATACGCAGTATTTT
TRBD1	TRBJ1-5	TRBV27	NA	CASSSRQGSQPQHF	TGTGCCAGCAGTTCGCGACAGGGTAGCCAGCCCCAGCATTTT
TRBD1	TRBJ2-3	TRBV9	NA	CASSVETGGTDTQYF	TGTGCCAGCAGCGTAGAGACAGGGGGGACAGATACGCAGTATTTT
NA	TRBJ1-3	TRBV4-1	NA	CASSQVRGSLSGNTIYF	TGCGCCAGCAGCCAAGTCCGAGGCAGCCTCTCTGGAAACACCATATATTTT
NA	TRBJ1-1	TRBV19	NA	CASSIEGKGMNTEAFF	TGTGCCAGTAGTATAGAAGGTAAGGGGATGAACACTGAAGCTTTCTTT
NA	TRBJ2-7	TRBV29-1	NA	CSVVGGARSYEQYF	TGCAGCGTTGTAGGAGGGGCGCGTTCCTACGAGCAGTACTTC
NA	TRBJ2-7	TRBV19	NA	CASSRGGSYEQYF	TGTGCCAGTAGTAGAGGGGGCTCCTACGAGCAGTACTTC
NA	TRBJ2-1	TRBV5-4	NA	CASSGASLDEQFF	TGTGCCAGCAGCGGCGCGAGCCTAGATGAGCAGTTCTTC
NA	TRBJ1-1	TRBV4-1	few	CASSQEHRAPEAFF	TGCGCCAGCAGCCAGGAACACAGGGCTCCCGAAGCTTTCTTT
NA	TRBJ2-2	TRBV2	NA	CASSESGLTNTGELFF	TGTGCCAGCAGTGAATCAGGACTCACGAACACCGGGGAGCTGTTTTTT
NA	TRBJ1-2	TRBV7-9	few	CASSWGGGYTF	TGTGCCAGCAGCTGGGGGGGTGGCTACACCTTC
TRBD1	TRBJ2-7	TRBV13	NA	CASSLGTGGVQYF	TGTGCCAGCAGCCTAGGGACAGGCGGAGTGCAGTACTTC
TRBD2	TRBJ2-1	TRBV7-3	NA	CASSSKAGGIKNEQFF	TGTGCCAGCAGCTCCAAAGCGGGGGGTATTAAAAATGAGCAGTTCTTC
TRBD1	TRBJ1-2	TRBV9	once	CASSGTGYGYTF	TGTGCCAGCAGCGGGACAGGCTATGGCTACACCTTC
NA	TRBJ2-7	TRBV15	NA	CAIGGKQGPSSYEQYF	TGTGCCATCGGGGGGAAACAGGGACCGTCTTCCTACGAGCAGTACTTC
NA	TRBJ2-7	TRBV7-8	NA	CASSPIPEAGAYEQYF	TGTGCCAGCAGCCCTATCCCGGAGGCAGGGGCCTACGAGCAGTACTTC
NA	TRBJ2-1	TRBV7-8	NA	CASSLDSIRGADNEQFF	TGTGCCAGCAGCTTAGACTCGATCAGGGGCGCAGACAATGAGCAGTTCTTC
TRBD1	TRBJ2-7	TRBV28	NA	CASSLTGGEYEQYF	TGTGCCAGCAGTTTAACAGGGGGCGAGTACGAGCAGTACTTC
TRBD1	TRBJ1-2	TRBV5-6	NA	CASSGFRQGDDYGYTF	TGTGCCAGCAGCGGATTTCGACAGGGGGATGACTATGGCTACACCTTC
TRBD1	TRBJ2-7	TRBV5-4	few	CASSSTGLVNEQYF	TGTGCCAGCAGCTCGACAGGGCTCGTAAACGAGCAGTACTTC
NA	TRBJ2-6	TRBV5-1	NA	CASSSDILSSGANVLTF	TGCGCCAGCAGCTCGGACATCCTAAGCTCTGGGGCCAACGTCCTGACTTTC
NA	TRBJ2-2	TRBV29-1	NA	CSVEETSAGELFF	TGCAGCGTTGAAGAGACTTCGGCCGGGGAGCTGTTTTTT
NA	TRBJ2-7	TRBV5-8	NA	CASSLGRGRGTTFYEQYF	TGTGCCAGCAGCCTTGGCCGGGGCAGGGGTACAACTTTCTACGAGCAGTACTTC
TRBD2	TRBJ2-3	TRBV27	NA	CASSSNLAGGRAF	TGTGCCAGCAGTTCGAACCTGGCGGGAGGTCGGGCTTTT
NA	TRBJ1-1	TRBV5-6	NA	CASSAGATEAFF	TGTGCCAGCAGCGCGGGGGCTACTGAAGCTTTCTTT
NA	TRBJ2-7	TRBV7-9	NA	CASNPIQNLDEQYF	TGTGCCAGCAACCCCATACAGAATTTGGACGAGCAGTACTTC
NA	TRBJ2-3	TRBV6-5	NA	CASSLGADTQYF	TGTGCCAGCAGCCTCGGGGCAGATACGCAGTATTTT
TRBD1	TRBJ1-4	TRBV6-4	NA	CASSPGGQGGEKLFF	TGTGCCAGCAGTCCTGGGGGACAGGGAGGCGAAAAACTGTTTTTT
TRBD2	TRBJ2-1	TRBV19	few	CASIPTGTRRYNEQFF	TGTGCCAGTATCCCAACCGGGACTAGACGATACAATGAGCAGTTCTTC
TRBD1	TRBJ2-4	TRBV20-1	NA	CSASRDREYF	TGCAGTGCTAGCCGGGACAGGGAGTACTTC
NA	TRBJ2-7	TRBV5-1	NA	CASSLARTHYEQYF	TGCGCCAGCAGCTTGGCTAGGACTCACTACGAGCAGTACTTC
TRBD2	TRBJ2-7	TRBV5-1	NA	CASSPLGGDYEQYF	TGCGCCAGCAGCCCTCTGGGGGGGGACTACGAGCAGTACTTC
TRBD1	TRBJ2-5	TRBV7-9	NA	CASSFLYGTGETQYF	TGTGCCAGCAGCTTTCTTTATGGGACAGGGGAGACCCAGTACTTC
NA	TRBJ1-5	TRBV11-2	once	CASSLGGYSNQPQHF	TGTGCCAGCAGCTTAGGAGGGTATAGCAATCAGCCCCAGCATTTT
TRBD2	TRBJ2-2	TRBV4-3	few	CASSQDVGGETGELFF	TGCGCCAGCAGCCAAGATGTGGGAGGGGAAACCGGGGAGCTGTTTTTT
NA	TRBJ1-5	TRBV4-1	NA	CASSQDRAGQPQHF	TGCGCCAGCAGCCAAGATAGAGCTGGTCAGCCCCAGCATTTT
TRBD1	TRBJ2-7	TRBV27	NA	CASSFRDRGYEQYF	TGTGCCAGCAGTTTCCGGGACAGGGGTTACGAGCAGTACTTC
NA	TRBJ1-4	TRBV7-9	few	CASRRENEKLFF	TGTGCCAGCAGACGAGAGAATGAAAAACTGTTTTTT
NA	TRBJ1-2	TRBV19	once	CASNVNVAGSDGYTF	TGTGCCAGTAACGTAAACGTTGCGGGGAGCGACGGCTACACCTTC
NA	TRBJ2-7	TRBV11-2	NA	CASSPGGTYEQYF	TGTGCCAGCAGCCCCGGGGGGACATACGAGCAGTACTTC
TRBD2	TRBJ2-7	TRBV4-1	NA	CASSQTLAGGSYEQYF	TGCGCCAGCAGCCAGACATTAGCGGGAGGCTCCTACGAGCAGTACTTC
TRBD2	TRBJ2-7	TRBV6-5	NA	CASSQIAGGYEQYF	TGTGCCAGCAGTCAGATAGCGGGAGGCTACGAGCAGTACTTC
TRBD1	TRBJ2-3	TRBV11-2	NA	CASSLGPGQPTDTQYF	TGTGCCAGCAGCTTAGGACCGGGACAGCCCACAGATACGCAGTATTTT
NA	TRBJ2-7	TRBV5-1	NA	CASSMTGRYEQYF	TGCGCCAGCAGTATGACAGGGAGGTACGAGCAGTACTTC
NA	TRBJ2-2	TRBV4-3	NA	CASSQDLGQETNTGELFF	TGCGCCAGCAGCCAAGATCTGGGACAAGAAACGAACACCGGGGAGCTGTTTTTT
TRBD1	TRBJ2-7	TRBV9	NA	CASSAGTAFIEQYF	TGTGCCAGCAGCGCCGGGACAGCCTTCATCGAGCAGTACTTC
TRBD2	TRBJ2-7	TRBV4-1	NA	CASSQGLAGVGEQYF	TGCGCCAGCAGCCAGGGACTAGCGGGAGTCGGCGAGCAGTACTTC